The 12 T cell receptor beta chains below were found in one sample sequenced in a study of blood T cell repertoires in COVID-19. Produced via immunoSEQ multiplex PCR; TCRdb's table is partial and in-frame only. The sample has 70,000 to 95,000 clones, around 90% seen once. The sequencing input was peripheral blood. These receptors were taken from a woman in her forties or fifties in a cohort sampled during active COVID-19.

J is TRBJ2-7 and V is TRBV27; TRBD1 matches at 11 bases. Trimming cost V 3 bases and J 3 bases; bases outside gene matches: 10. Germline V gives CDR1 MNHEY, CDR2 SMNVEV (reference sequence). This CDR3 is built from 17 residues. The CDR3 is CASSLPSGTGGFYEQYF. DNA of the CDR3: TGTGCCAGCAGTTTGCCCTCCGGGACAGGGGGATTCTACGAGCAGTACTTC.

The chain has TRBV5-1 and TRBJ2-2; 11 bases line up with TRBD1. The CDR3 spans 17 residues. Per the germline V gene, CDR1 is SGHRS and CDR2 is YFSETQ. Trimming at V came to 0 bases and at J to 3 bases, leaving 4 bases not matched to a gene. This CDR3 is CASSLGPGQGDTGELFF. The CDR3 nucleotides read TGCGCCAGCAGCTTGGGTCCGGGACAGGGGGACACCGGGGAGCTGTTTTTT.

The chain joins TRBV19 to TRBJ1-1; D uncertain. This CDR3 has 13 residues. Per germline, CDR1 LNHDA and CDR2 SQIVND (reference sequence). The V end was cut by 7 bases, the J end by 9 bases, with 18 bases between. CDR3 region: CASKPRVDNKAFF. The CDR3 bases are TGTGCCAGTAAACCCAGAGTAGACAACAAAGCTTTCTTT.

This chain links TRBV7-9 with TRBJ2-3; D unresolved. V gave up 0 bases and J gave up 4 bases, with 11 bases separating them. The CDR3 consists of 15 residues. CDR1 SEHNR and CDR2 FQNEAQ come from the germline V gene (reference sequence). The CDR3 region is CASSLASTLADTQYF. CDR3 bases: TGTGCCAGCAGCTTAGCCTCGACTCTGGCAGATACGCAGTATTTT.

The chain combines TRBV11-2 with TRBJ1-2; a possible D gene is TRBD1 (5 bases). V lost 5 bases, J lost 4 bases, and 17 bases lay in between. In germline, CDR1 is SGHAT, CDR2 FQNNGV. The CDR3 length is 15 residues. CDR3 amino acids: CASSLSRSRVYGYTF. The CDR3, as DNA: TGTGCCAGCAGCCTCAGTCGTAGCAGGGTCTATGGCTACACCTTC.

This chain joins TRBV25-1 and TRBJ2-7; TRBD1 aligns across 7 bases. The CDR3 runs to 14 residues. Germline CDR1 reads MGHDK; CDR2 reads SYGVNS. With 2 bases clipped from V and 2 bases from J, the junction kept 3 bases outside the gene matches. The CDR3 loop reads CASSETGAAYEQYF. The CDR3 DNA reads TGTGCCAGCAGTGAAACAGGGGCAGCCTACGAGCAGTACTTC.

In regard to this clone: One junction end disagrees with the germline gene, perhaps due to a read error. The gene calls are TRBV7-7 and TRBJ2-2, with 7 bases identical to TRBD2. The CDR3 sequence is 14 residues long. The V gene's germline CDR1 is SSHAT and CDR2 FNYEAQ (reference sequence). CDR3 loop: CASSPASGTGELFF. CDR3 DNA sequence: TGTGCTAGCAGCCCAGCTAGCGGAACCGGGGAGCTGTTTTTT.

This chain joins TRBV11-2 and TRBJ2-2; D is perhaps TRBD1 (5 bases). Germline V lookup: CDR1 SGHAT, CDR2 FQNNGV. V gave up 7 bases and J gave up 2 bases, with 20 bases separating them. CDR3 length: 17 residues. The CDR3 coding sequence is TGTGCCAGCACATTCGCCCTTGGACACCCAAACACCGGGGAGCTGTTTTTT. It encodes CASTFALGHPNTGELFF.

The rearrangement links TRBV19 to TRBJ2-1, with 7 positions matching TRBD1. Germline-derived CDR1 and CDR2 are LNHDA and SQIVND (reference sequence). This CDR3 region has 17 residues. Losses at the gene ends were 8 bases for V and 4 bases for J; bases not matched to a gene: 17. CDR3 region: CASRYRGRVSGYNEQFF. CDR3 nucleotides: TGTGCCAGTCGTTACAGGGGTAGGGTAAGTGGTTACAATGAGCAGTTCTTC. The full variable domain, with the rest looked up from reference TRBV19 and TRBJ2-1, is DGGITQSPKYLFRKEGQNVTLSCEQNLNHDAMYWYRQDPGQGLRLIYYSQIVNDFQKGDIAEGYSVSREKKESFPLTVTSAQKNPTAFYLCASRYRGRVSGYNEQFFGPGTRLTVL.

This rearrangement joins TRBV6-1 to TRBJ1-1, with D unresolved. The CDR3 loop spans 16 amino acids. V was cut by 2 bases and J by 3 bases, with 16 bases left in between. The V gene's germline CDR1 is MNHNS and CDR2 SASEGT. CDR3 sequence reads: CASSEIGRGRDTEAFF. CDR3 DNA sequence: TGTGCCAGCAGTGAAATTGGTCGAGGGAGGGACACTGAAGCTTTCTTT.

The sample holds a few counts of this clone. J is TRBJ1-5 and V is TRBV5-4; 9 bases fit TRBD1. The CDR3 length is 17 residues. Trimming removed 4 bases from V and 4 bases from J; junction bases left unmatched: 12. Germline V CDR1 and CDR2: SGHNT, YYREEE (reference sequence). The CDR3 sequence: CASSQSSGDRVNQPQHF. The CDR3 DNA sequence: TGTGCCAGCAGCCAATCATCGGGGGACAGGGTTAATCAGCCCCAGCATTTT.

The genes are TRBV19 and TRBJ2-7, with 7 bases matching TRBD2. The V gene's germline CDR1 is LNHDA and CDR2 SQIVND (reference sequence). V lost 3 bases, J lost 0 bases, and 17 bases stayed unmatched. The CDR3 is 19 amino acids. CDR3 bases: TGTGCCAGTAGTATCAGGACCCCGGGAGGACCGGCCAACTCCTACGAGCAGTACTTC. This encodes CASSIRTPGGPANSYEQYF.